These 15 T cell receptor beta chains were all obtained from the same sample, sequenced in a study of cytomegalovirus exposure and HLA in healthy donors. PCR amplification relied on 60 Vbeta primers (plus 13 Jbeta primers). Sequencing was performed with immunoSEQ multiplex PCR; in TCRdb, only in-frame clones are kept and a portion is missing. This table holds approximately 76,000 clones. The sequenced sample consisted of PBMCs. The receptors derive from a man aged 18-30 years in good health and CMV-seropositive.

The chain couples TRBV5-6 to TRBJ1-3; unclear D gene. The CDR3 is 14 residues long. The V gene's germline CDR1 is SGHDT and CDR2 YYEEEE. V was trimmed by 0 bases and J by 0 bases, leaving 4 bases between them. Here the CDR3 reads CASSLGSSGNTIYF. The CDR3, as DNA: TGTGCCAGCAGCTTGGGGAGCTCTGGAAACACCATATATTTT.

The chain links TRBV7-8 to TRBJ1-5, with 7 bases fitting TRBD1. This CDR3 spans 18 amino acids. CDR1 is SGHVS, CDR2 FQNEAQ, per germline. The V gene end was trimmed by 2 bases and the J gene end by 6 bases; junction bases not matched to a gene: 16. For the CDR3, the DNA is TGTGCCAGCAGCTTAAGGTCCAAGGGGGCGCGTGAGGGTCAGCCCCAGCATTTT. Translation gives CASSLRSKGAREGQPQHF.

The chain links TRBV5-1 to TRBJ2-7; a possible D gene is TRBD2 (5 bases). Germline loops: CDR1 SGHRS, CDR2 YFSETQ. There are 17 residues in the CDR3. The V end lost 4 bases, the J end lost 3 bases, and 23 bases lay between the germline ends. CDR3 region: CASSDEGSPTNRYEQYF. CDR3 DNA sequence: TGCGCCAGCAGCGATGAAGGGAGTCCCACCAATCGCTACGAGCAGTACTTC.

The V gene is TRBV28, the J gene TRBJ2-7; 7 positions agree with TRBD1. J lost 5 bases, V lost 2 bases, and 6 bases had no gene match. Per the germline V gene, CDR1 is MDHEN and CDR2 is SYDVKM. This CDR3 is built from 14 residues. The CDR3: CASSLGNRGDEQYF. CDR3 sequence (DNA): TGTGCCAGCAGTTTAGGGAACAGGGGCGACGAGCAGTACTTC. Complete variable domain (other parts from reference TRBV28 and TRBJ2-7): DVKVTQSSRYLVKRTGEKVFLECVQDMDHENMFWYRQDPGLGLRLIYFSYDVKMKEKGDIPEGYSVSREKKERFSLILESASTNQTSMYLCASSLGNRGDEQYFGPGTRLTVT.

The CDR3 nucleotides read TGTGCCACCAGCAGAGAAGCGGGGGGCACAGATACGCAGTATTTT. Protein product: CATSREAGGTDTQYF. V is TRBV15 and J is TRBJ2-3, with 8 bases identical to TRBD2. This CDR3 is built from 15 residues. CDR1 and CDR2 (germline): LNHNV, YYDKDF (reference sequence). J was trimmed by 1 base and V by 0 bases; bases with no gene match: 0.

The chain carries TRBV19 and TRBJ2-3, with 12 bases identical to TRBD2. Germline lookup yields CDR1 LNHDA and CDR2 SQIVND (reference sequence). The CDR3 contains 19 residues. J gave up 2 bases and V 10 bases, and 19 bases lay outside the gene matches. CDR3 residues: CATNRQASRLAGATDTQYF. The CDR3 DNA follows: TGTGCCACCAACCGCCAGGCTTCCCGACTAGCGGGGGCCACAGATACGCAGTATTTT.

This chain connects TRBV6-1 to TRBJ2-7; 9 nucleotides match TRBD1. Trimming removed 6 bases from V and 7 bases from J; junction bases left unmatched: 7. The CDR3 is 13 residues long. CDR1 and CDR2 (germline): MNHNS, SASEGT. The CDR3 sequence: CASRDRGLGEQYF. CDR3 nucleotide sequence: TGTGCCAGCAGGGACAGGGGACTGGGGGAGCAGTACTTC.

The chain employs TRBV5-6 and TRBJ2-2, with D possibly being TRBD2 (5 bases). Trimming took off 0 bases at V and 8 bases at J, with 8 bases between the two ends. The germline gives CDR1 SGHDT, CDR2 YYEEEE. The CDR3 totals 13 residues. This CDR3 is CASSLVDLGELFF. The CDR3 DNA reads as TGTGCCAGCAGCTTGGTGGACTTGGGGGAGCTGTTTTTT.

The chain employs TRBV2 and TRBJ2-3; 8 bases are shared with TRBD1. This CDR3 is 14 amino acids long. The V segment lost 5 bases and the J segment 4 bases; nucleotides outside the gene matches: 5. CDR1 SNHLY and CDR2 FYNNEI come from the germline V gene. CDR3 sequence: CASSRSTGADTQYF. DNA for the CDR3: TGTGCCAGCAGTCGCTCGACAGGGGCAGATACGCAGTATTTT. Complete variable domain (other parts from reference TRBV2 and TRBJ2-3): EPEVTQTPSHQVTQMGQEVILRCVPISNHLYFYWYRQILGQKVEFLVSFYNNEISEKSEIFDDQFSVERPDGSNFTLKIRSTKLEDSAMYFCASSRSTGADTQYFGPGTRLTVL.

By frequency, this clone is medium-sized. The rearrangement links TRBV5-5 to TRBJ1-1, with 11 nucleotides matching TRBD1. The V segment lost 0 bases and the J segment 5 bases; nucleotides outside the gene matches: 3. The germline V gene encodes CDR1 SGHKS and CDR2 YYEKEE (reference sequence). The CDR3 totals 15 residues. CDR3 DNA: TGTGCCAGCAGCTTGGCCGGGACAGGGGGTACTGAAGCTTTCTTT. Encoded protein: CASSLAGTGGTEAFF.

The chain uses TRBV19 and TRBJ1-3; D is unclear. Looked up from germline, CDR1 is LNHDA and CDR2 is SQIVND (reference sequence). Trimming pared 0 bases from V and 5 bases from J, leaving 14 bases between. This CDR3 spans 16 amino acids. The CDR3 sequence is CASSIDWRTSRNTIYF. CDR3 nucleotides: TGTGCCAGTAGTATAGACTGGAGGACTTCCCGAAACACCATATATTTT.

The chain has TRBV5-1 and TRBJ2-3; 10 bases align to TRBD1. Germline assignment: CDR1 SGHRS and CDR2 YFSETQ. The CDR3 extends over 15 amino acids. V lost 0 bases and J lost 3; bases outside the gene matches: 1. The CDR3 spells CASSLEDRGTDTQYF. The CDR3 DNA sequence: TGCGCCAGCAGCTTGGAGGACAGGGGGACAGATACGCAGTATTTT. Looking up the rest from reference TRBV5-1 and TRBJ2-3 gives the full variable domain: KAGVTQTPRYLIKTRGQQVTLSCSPISGHRSVSWYQQTPGQGLQFLFEYFSETQRNKGNFPGRFSGRQFSNSRSEMNVSTLELGDSALYLCASSLEDRGTDTQYFGPGTRLTVL.

The chain links TRBV18 to TRBJ1-2, with a tentative D call TRBD1 (6 bases). CDR3 length: 16 amino acids. V shed 8 bases and J shed 0 bases, with 19 bases lying between them. Germline CDR1 reads KGHSH; CDR2 reads LQKENI. CDR3 DNA sequence: TGTGCCAGCGCGACGGGGATCAGGGGCGCTAACTATGGCTACACCTTC. This gives the protein CASATGIRGANYGYTF.

The CDR3 nucleotides are TGTGCCAGCTCACCACCAGGGACAGCGTCTGGAAACACCATATATTTT. This encodes CASSPPGTASGNTIYF. The chain employs TRBV18 and TRBJ1-3, with 7 bases lining up with TRBD1. J was trimmed by 1 base and V by 0 bases; bases with no gene match: 3. This CDR3 is built from 16 residues. CDR1 KGHSH and CDR2 LQKENI come from the germline V gene. Based on the CDR3 plus reference TRBV18 and TRBJ1-3, the full variable domain is NAGVMQNPRHLVRRRGQEARLRCSPMKGHSHVYWYRQLPEEGLKFMVYLQKENIIDESGMPKERFSAEFPKEGPSILRIQQVVRGDSAAYFCASSPPGTASGNTIYFGEGSWLTVV.

The chain carries TRBV29-1 and TRBJ2-7; D remains ambiguous. V was trimmed by 7 bases and J by 5 bases, leaving 15 bases between them. Germline V gene lookup returns CDR1 SQVTM and CDR2 ANQGSEA. The CDR3 sequence is 12 residues long. The CDR3 loop reads CSAAVFLHEQYF. CDR3 bases: TGCAGCGCTGCGGTGTTTCTTCACGAGCAGTACTTC.